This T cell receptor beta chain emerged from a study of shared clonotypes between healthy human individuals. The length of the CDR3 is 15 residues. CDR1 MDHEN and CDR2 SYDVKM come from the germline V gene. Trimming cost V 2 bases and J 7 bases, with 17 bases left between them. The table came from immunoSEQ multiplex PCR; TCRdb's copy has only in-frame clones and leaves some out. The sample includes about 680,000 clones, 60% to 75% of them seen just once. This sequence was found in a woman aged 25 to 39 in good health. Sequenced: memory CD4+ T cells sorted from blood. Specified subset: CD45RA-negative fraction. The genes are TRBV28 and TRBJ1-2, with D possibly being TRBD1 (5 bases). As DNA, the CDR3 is TGTGCCAGCAGTTTACCCAATTGGGGCCCCTTTGGCTACACCTTC. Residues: CASSLPNWGPFGYTF.